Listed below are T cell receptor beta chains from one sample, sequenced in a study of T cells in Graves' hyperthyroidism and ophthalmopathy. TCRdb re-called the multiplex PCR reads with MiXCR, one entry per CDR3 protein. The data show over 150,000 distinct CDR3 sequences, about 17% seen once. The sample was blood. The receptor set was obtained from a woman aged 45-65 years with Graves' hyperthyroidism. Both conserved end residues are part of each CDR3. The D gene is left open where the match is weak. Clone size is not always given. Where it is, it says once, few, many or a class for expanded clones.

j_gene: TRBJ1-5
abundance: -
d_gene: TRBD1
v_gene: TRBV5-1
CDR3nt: TGCGCCAGCAGGTTGGATGGGACAGGGCTGGGTCAGCCCCAGCATTTT
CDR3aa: CASRLDGTGLGQPQHF

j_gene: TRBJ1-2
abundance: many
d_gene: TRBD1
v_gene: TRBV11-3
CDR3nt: TGTGCCAGCAGCTTAGCCCGGACAGGGCGTGGATATGGCTACACCTTC
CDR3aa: CASSLARTGRGYGYTF

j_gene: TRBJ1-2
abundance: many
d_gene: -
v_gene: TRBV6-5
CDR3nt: TGTGCCAGCAGTTACGATGGACGGCCCTATGGCTACACCTTC
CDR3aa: CASSYDGRPYGYTF

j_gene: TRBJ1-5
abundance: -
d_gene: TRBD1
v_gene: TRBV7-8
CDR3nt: TGTGCCAGCAGCTTGACAGGGAAAGATCAGCCCCAGCATTTT
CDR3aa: CASSLTGKDQPQHF

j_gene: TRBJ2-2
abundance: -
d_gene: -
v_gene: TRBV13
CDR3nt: TGTGCCAGCGCCCCCCTATTGGGGGTCGGGGAGCTGTTTTTT
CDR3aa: CASAPLLGVGELFF

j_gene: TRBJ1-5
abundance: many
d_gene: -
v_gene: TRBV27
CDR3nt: TGTGCCAGCAGTTCGGACATCCGGATATGGCCCCAGCATTTT
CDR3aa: CASSSDIRIWPQHF

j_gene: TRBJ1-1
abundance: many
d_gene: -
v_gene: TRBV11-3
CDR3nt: TGTGCCAGCAGCTTAGAGGGGGAAAAGGGCACTGAAGCTTTCTTT
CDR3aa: CASSLEGEKGTEAFF

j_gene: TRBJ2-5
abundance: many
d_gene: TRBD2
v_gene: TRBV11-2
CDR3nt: TGTGCCAGCAGCTTAGAGTTAGCGGGAGTGGAGACCCAGTACTTC
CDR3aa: CASSLELAGVETQYF

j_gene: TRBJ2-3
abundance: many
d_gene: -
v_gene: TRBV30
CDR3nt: TGTGCCTGGAGTGTTGGGCGGGAAGGAGATACGCAGTATTTT
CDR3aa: CAWSVGREGDTQYF

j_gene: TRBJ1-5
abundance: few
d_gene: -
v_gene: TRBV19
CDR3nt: TGTGCCAGTTTAGGAGAGACAGGCAATCAGCCCCAGCATTTT
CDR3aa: CASLGETGNQPQHF

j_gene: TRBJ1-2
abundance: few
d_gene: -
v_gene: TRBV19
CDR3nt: TGTGCCAGTAGTGTGGTTACAGGACCGTTATATGGCTACACCTTC
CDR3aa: CASSVVTGPLYGYTF

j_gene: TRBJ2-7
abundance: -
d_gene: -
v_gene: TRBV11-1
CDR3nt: TGTGCCAGCAGCTTAGGGAGGTCTGCCTCCTACGAGCAGTACTTC
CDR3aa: CASSLGRSASYEQYF

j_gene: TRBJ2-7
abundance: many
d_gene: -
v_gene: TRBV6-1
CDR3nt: TGTGCCAGCAGTGTCCAGGCCTCCTACGAGCAGTACTTC
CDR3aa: CASSVQASYEQYF

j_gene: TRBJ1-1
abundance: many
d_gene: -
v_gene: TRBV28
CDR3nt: TGTGCCAGCAGTTCCCGTCGCACAGCCACCATGAACACTGAAGCTTTCTTT
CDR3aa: CASSSRRTATMNTEAFF

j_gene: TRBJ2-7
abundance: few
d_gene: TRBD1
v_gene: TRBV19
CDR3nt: TGTGCCAGTAGACGCGGGACAGGGAGCTCCTACGAGCAGTACTTC
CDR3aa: CASRRGTGSSYEQYF

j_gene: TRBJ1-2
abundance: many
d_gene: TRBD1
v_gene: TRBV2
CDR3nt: TGTGCCAGTCGCTTCCTTGGGGGACAGGGCAACTATGGCTACACCTTC
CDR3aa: CASRFLGGQGNYGYTF

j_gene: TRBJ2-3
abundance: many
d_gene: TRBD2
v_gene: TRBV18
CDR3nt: TGTGCCAGCTCACAGGGACTAGCGGGACCAGATACGCAGTATTTT
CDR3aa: CASSQGLAGPDTQYF

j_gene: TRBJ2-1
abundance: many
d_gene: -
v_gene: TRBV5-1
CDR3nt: TGCGCCAGCAGCTTGGGCGGGATTAACAATGAGCAGTTCTTC
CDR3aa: CASSLGGINNEQFF

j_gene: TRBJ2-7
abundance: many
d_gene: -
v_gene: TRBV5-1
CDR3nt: TGCGCCAGCAGCTCCGGACAGTTCGAGCAGTACTTC
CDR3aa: CASSSGQFEQYF

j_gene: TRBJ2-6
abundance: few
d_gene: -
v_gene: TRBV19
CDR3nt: TGTGCCAGTAATTGGGGATCTGGGGCCAACGTCCTGACTTTC
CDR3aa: CASNWGSGANVLTF

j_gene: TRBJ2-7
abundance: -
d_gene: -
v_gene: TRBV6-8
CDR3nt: TGTGCCAGCAGCTTAGCGCAAGGAACCTCCTACGAGCAGTACTTC
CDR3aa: CASSLAQGTSYEQYF

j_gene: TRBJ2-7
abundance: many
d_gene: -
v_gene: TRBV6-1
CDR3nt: TGTGCCAGCAGCCCCGGAGTGGACCACGAGCAGTACTTC
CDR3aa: CASSPGVDHEQYF

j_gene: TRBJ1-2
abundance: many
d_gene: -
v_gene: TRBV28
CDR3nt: TGTGCCAGCACAACTGGAGCAGGGACCTATGGCTACACCTTC
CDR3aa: CASTTGAGTYGYTF

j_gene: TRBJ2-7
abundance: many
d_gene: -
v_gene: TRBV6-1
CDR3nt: TGTGCCAGCAGTGATTGGGGGACCTACGAGCAGTACTTC
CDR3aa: CASSDWGTYEQYF

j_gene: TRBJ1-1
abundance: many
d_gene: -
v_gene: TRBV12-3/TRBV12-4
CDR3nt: TGTGCCAGCAGCCTCTTGGCGAACACTGAAGCTTTCTTT
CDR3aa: CASSLLANTEAFF

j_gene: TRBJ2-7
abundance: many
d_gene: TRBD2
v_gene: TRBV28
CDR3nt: TGTGCCAGCAGTTTAAATCCGGCTAGCGGGAGGCCTACCTACGAGCAGTACTTC
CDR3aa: CASSLNPASGRPTYEQYF

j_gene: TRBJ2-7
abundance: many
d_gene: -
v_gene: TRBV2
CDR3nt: TGTGCCAGCAGTGGTTCCAGGAGGGCCTACGAGCAGTACTTC
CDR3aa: CASSGSRRAYEQYF

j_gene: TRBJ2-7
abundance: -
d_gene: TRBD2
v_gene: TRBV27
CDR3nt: TGTGCCAGCAGGGGGTCGGCTAGCGGGCATAATTCCTACGAGCAGTACTTC
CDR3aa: CASRGSASGHNSYEQYF

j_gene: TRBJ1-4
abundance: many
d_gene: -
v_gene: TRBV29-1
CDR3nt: TGCAGCGTCTCAGACAGAACGATCAATGAAAAACTGTTTTTT
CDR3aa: CSVSDRTINEKLFF

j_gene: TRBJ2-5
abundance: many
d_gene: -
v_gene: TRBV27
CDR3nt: TGTGCCAGCAGTTTTCCTTCTTTCCTTAGCGGTCTGTACCAAGAGACCCAGTACTTC
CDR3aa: CASSFPSFLSGLYQETQYF

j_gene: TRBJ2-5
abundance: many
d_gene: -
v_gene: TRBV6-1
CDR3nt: TGTGCCAGCAGTTATAGGGGTCCTGGAGAGACCCAGTACTTC
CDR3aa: CASSYRGPGETQYF

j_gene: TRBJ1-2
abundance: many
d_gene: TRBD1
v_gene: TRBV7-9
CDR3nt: TGTGCCAGCAGCTCTGGGACAGGGACCTTGGGCTACACCTTC
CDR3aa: CASSSGTGTLGYTF

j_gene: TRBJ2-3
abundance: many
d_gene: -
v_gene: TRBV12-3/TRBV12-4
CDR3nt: TGTGCCAGCAGTTTCGACCGGGTCTCCGAGAACACGCAGTATTTT
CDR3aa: CASSFDRVSENTQYF

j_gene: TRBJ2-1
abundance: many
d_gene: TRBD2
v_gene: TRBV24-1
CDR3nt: TGTGCCACCAGTGATACTAGCGCCCTATGGGATGAGCAGTTCTTC
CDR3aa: CATSDTSALWDEQFF

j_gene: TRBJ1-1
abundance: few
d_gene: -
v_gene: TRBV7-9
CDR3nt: TGTGCCAGCAGCTTAAACCCTCGGGGTCTGAACACTGAAGCTTTCTTT
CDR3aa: CASSLNPRGLNTEAFF

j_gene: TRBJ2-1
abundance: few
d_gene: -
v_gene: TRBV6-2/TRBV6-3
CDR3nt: TGTGCCAGCAGTGACACGGCGGAAACCGGTGATGAGCAGTTCTTC
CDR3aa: CASSDTAETGDEQFF

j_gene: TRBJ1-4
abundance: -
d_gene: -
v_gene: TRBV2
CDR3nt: TGTGCCAGCCTCCGGGCCCGGGGGGAAAAACTGTTTTTT
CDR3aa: CASLRARGEKLFF

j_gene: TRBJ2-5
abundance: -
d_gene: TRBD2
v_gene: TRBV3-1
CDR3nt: TGTGCCAGCAGCCAAGGGTCTAGCGGGAGTGGGGAGACCCAGTACTTC
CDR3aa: CASSQGSSGSGETQYF

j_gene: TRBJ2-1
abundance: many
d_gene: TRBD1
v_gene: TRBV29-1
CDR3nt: TGCAGCGTTGCAGGACAGGGGGCCGGCGAGCAGTTCTTC
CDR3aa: CSVAGQGAGEQFF

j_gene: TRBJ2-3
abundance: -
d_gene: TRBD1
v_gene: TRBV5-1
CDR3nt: TGCGCCAGCAGCTTCTACTCGACAGGGGCAGGGACAGATACGCAGTATTTT
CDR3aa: CASSFYSTGAGTDTQYF

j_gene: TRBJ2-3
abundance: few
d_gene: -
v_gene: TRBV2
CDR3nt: TGTGCCAGCCTAGCGGATACGCAGTATTTT
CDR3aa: CASLADTQYF

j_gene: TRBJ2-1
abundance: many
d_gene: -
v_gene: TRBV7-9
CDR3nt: TGTGCCAGCAGCGGGGGGGGGGACATACGCTACAATGAGCAGTTCTTC
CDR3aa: CASSGGGDIRYNEQFF

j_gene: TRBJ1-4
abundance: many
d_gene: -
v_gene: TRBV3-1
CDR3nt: TGTGCCAGCAGCCAGGACAGACCACTAGATAATGAAAAACTGTTTTTT
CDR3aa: CASSQDRPLDNEKLFF

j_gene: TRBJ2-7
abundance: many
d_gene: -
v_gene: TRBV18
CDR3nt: TGTGCCAGCTCACCACAGATATACGAGCAGTACTTC
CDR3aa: CASSPQIYEQYF

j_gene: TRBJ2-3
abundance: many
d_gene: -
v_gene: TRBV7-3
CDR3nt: TGTGCCAGCAGCACAGGGATTTTTAGCACAGATACGCAGTATTTT
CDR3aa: CASSTGIFSTDTQYF

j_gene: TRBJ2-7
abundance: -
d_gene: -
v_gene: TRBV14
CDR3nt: TGTGCCAGCAGCCAAGGAATCCCAGGTCTCTACGAGCAGTACTTC
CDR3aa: CASSQGIPGLYEQYF

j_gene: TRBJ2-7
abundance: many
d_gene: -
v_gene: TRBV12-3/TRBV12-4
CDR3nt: TGTGCCAGCAGTCCAAGGGACTTTTGGAAGCAGTACTTC
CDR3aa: CASSPRDFWKQYF